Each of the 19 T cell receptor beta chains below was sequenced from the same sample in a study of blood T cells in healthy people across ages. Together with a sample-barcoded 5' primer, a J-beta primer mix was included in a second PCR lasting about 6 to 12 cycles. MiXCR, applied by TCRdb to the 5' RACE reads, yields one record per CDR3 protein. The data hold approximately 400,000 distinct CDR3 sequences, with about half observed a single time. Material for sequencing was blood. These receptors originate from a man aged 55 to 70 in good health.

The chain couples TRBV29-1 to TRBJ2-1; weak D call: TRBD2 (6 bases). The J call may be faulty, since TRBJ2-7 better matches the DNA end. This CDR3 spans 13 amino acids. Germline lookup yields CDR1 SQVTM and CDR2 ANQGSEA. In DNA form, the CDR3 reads TGCAGCGGGGGGGTTAGCTCCTACAATGAGCAGTACTTC. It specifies CSGGVSSYNEQYF.

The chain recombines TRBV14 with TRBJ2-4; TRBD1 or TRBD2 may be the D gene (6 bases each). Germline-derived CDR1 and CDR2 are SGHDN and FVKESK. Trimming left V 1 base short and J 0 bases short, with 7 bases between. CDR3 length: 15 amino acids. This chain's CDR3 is CASSQGGAAKNIQYF. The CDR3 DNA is TGTGCCAGCAGCCAAGGGGGGGCAGCCAAAAACATTCAGTACTTC.

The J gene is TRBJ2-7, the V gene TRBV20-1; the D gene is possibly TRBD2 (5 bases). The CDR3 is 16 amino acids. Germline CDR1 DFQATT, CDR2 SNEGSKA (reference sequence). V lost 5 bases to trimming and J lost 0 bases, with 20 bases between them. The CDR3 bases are TGCAGTGCTTACCTCTGGTTGGGAGTATCCTCCTACGAGCAGTACTTC. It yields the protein CSAYLWLGVSSYEQYF.

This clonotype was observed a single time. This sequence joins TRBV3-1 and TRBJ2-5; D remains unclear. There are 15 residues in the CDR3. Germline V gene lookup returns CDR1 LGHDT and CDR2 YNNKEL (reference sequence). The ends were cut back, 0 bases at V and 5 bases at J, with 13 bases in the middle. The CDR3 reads CASSQDLRVWETQYF. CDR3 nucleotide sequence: TGTGCCAGCAGCCAAGACCTAAGGGTCTGGGAGACCCAGTACTTC.

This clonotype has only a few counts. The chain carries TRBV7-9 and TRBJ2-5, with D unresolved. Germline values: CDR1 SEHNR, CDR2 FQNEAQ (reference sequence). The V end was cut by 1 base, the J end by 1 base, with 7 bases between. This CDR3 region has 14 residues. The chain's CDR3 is CASSLETLQETQYF. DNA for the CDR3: TGTGCCAGCAGCTTAGAAACACTCCAAGAGACCCAGTACTTC.

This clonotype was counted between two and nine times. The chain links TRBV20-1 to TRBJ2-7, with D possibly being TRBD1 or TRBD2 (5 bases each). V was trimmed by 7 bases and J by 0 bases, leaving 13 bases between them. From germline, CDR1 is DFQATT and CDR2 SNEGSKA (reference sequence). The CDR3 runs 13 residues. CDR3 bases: TGCAGTGTCCCGGGACGTAACTCCTACGAGCAGTACTTC. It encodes CSVPGRNSYEQYF.

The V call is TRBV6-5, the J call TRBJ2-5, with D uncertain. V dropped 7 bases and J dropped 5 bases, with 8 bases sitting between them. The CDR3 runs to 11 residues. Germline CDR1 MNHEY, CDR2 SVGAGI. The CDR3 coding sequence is TGTGCCAGCATCGTAGGGGAGACCCAGTACTTC. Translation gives CASIVGETQYF.

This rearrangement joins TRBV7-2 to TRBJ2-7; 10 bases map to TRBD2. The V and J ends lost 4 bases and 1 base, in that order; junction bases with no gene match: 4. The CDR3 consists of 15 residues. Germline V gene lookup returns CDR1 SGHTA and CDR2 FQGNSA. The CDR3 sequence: CASSSWTSGSYEQYF. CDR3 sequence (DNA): TGTGCCAGCAGCTCCTGGACTAGCGGTTCCTACGAGCAGTACTTC.

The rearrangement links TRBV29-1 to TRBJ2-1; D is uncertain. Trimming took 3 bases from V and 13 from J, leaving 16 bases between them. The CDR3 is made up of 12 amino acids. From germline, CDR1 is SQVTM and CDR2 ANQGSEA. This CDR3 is CSVEASKETQFF. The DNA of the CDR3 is TGCAGCGTTGAGGCTTCGAAAGAAACCCAGTTCTTC.

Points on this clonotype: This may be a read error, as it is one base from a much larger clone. The CDR3 region is CASSRDQGYEQYF. Written as DNA, the CDR3 is TGTGCCAGCAGCCGGGACCAGGGTTACGAGCAGTACTTC. The chain combines TRBV7-2 with TRBJ2-5; D may be TRBD1 or TRBD2 (5 bases each). Gene TRBJ2-7 matches the end of the DNA better, so the J call may be wrong. Germline CDR1 is SGHTA and CDR2 is FQGNSA. This CDR3 has 13 amino acids.

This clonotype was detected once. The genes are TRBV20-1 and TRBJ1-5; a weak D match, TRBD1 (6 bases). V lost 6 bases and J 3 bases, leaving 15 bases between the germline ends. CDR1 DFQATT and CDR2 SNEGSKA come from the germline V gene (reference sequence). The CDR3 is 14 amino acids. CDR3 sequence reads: CSAIPRTANQPQHF. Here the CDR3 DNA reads TGCAGTGCAATCCCCCGGACAGCCAATCAGCCCCAGCATTTT.

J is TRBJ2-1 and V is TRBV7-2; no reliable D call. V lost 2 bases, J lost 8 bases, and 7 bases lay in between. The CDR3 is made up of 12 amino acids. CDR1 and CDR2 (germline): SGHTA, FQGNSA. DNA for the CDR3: TGTGCCAGCAGCTTAACTACGTATGAGCAGTTCTTC. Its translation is CASSLTTYEQFF.

The CDR3 sequence is CATRAVTEAFF. DNA for the CDR3: TGTGCCACCAGGGCCGTTACTGAAGCTTTCTTT. V is TRBV28 and J is TRBJ1-1; maybe TRBD1 (5 bases). CDR3 size: 11 residues. Germline V CDR1 and CDR2: MDHEN, SYDVKM. Deletions cut 10 bases from V and 5 bases from J, with 11 bases between.

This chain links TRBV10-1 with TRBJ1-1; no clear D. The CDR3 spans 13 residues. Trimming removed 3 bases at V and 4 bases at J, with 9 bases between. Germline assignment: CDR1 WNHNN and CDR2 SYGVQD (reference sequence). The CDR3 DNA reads TGCGCCAGCAGTGACTCGGTTTCCACTGAAGCTTTCTTT. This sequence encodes CASSDSVSTEAFF.

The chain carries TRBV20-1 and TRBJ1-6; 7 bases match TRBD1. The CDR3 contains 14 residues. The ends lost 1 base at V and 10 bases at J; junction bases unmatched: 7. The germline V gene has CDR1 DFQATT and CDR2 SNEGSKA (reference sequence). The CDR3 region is CSARGDSTGSPLHF. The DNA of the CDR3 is TGCAGTGCTAGAGGGGACAGTACAGGCTCACCCCTCCACTTT.

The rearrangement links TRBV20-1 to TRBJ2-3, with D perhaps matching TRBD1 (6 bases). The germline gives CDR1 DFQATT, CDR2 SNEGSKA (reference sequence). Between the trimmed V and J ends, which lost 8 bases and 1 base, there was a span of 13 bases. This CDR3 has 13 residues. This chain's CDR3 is CSTPGQGTDTQYF. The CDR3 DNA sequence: TGCAGTACACCGGGACAAGGCACAGATACGCAGTATTTT.

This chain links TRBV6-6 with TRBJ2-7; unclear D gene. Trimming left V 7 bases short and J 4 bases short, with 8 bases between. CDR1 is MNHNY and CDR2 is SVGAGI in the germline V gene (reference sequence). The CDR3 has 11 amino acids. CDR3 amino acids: CASMETYEQYF. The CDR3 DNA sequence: TGTGCCAGCATGGAGACTTACGAGCAGTACTTC.

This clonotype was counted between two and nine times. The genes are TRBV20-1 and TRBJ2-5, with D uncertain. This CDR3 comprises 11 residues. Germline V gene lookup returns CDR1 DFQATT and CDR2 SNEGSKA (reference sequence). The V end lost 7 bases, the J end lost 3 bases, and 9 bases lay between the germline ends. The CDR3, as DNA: TGCAGTGGTGCCCGGGAAGAGACCCAGTACTTC. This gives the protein CSGAREETQYF.

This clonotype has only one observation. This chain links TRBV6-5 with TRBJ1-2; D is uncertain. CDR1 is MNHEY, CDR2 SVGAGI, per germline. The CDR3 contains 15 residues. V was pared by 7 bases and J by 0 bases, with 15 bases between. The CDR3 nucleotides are TGTGCCAGCACCTCGGCGGGAGGACCTAACTATGGCTACACCTTC. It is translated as CASTSAGGPNYGYTF.